Reported below is one TCR beta chain. The target antigen is unknown. The CDR3 sequence is 13 residues long. Germline-derived CDR1 and CDR2 are MNHNY and SVGAGI (reference sequence). Trimming took off 4 bases at V and 2 bases at J, with 8 bases between the two ends. These data belong to a study of shared clonotypes between healthy human individuals. The study, taken as a whole, reports: Non-shared clonotypes were found to have lower generation probabilities than the clonotypes that were shared by all four of the sorted-subset donors.

Sequencing was performed with immunoSEQ multiplex PCR; in TCRdb, only in-frame clones are kept and a portion is missing. The data show just over 2,000,000 clones, 95% seen once. The sequence came from a man aged 18 to 30 in good health. Material: naive CD4+ T cells sorted from blood. Indicated subset: CD45RA+ positively selected. The chain employs TRBV6-6 and TRBJ2-5; D is undetermined. The CDR3 is CASSSTSQETQYF. CDR3 sequence (DNA): TGTGCCAGCAGTTCGACCAGTCAAGAGACCCAGTACTTC.